A single sample gave rise to the 5 T cell receptor beta chains below, sequenced in a study of cytomegalovirus exposure and HLA in healthy donors. Sequenced by immunoSEQ multiplex PCR; TCRdb stores in-frame clones only, minus some. This table holds 160,000 or so clones, around nine tenths found once. Source material: PBMCs. Receptors originate from a man aged 18 to 29 in good health and CMV-seronegative.

V gene TRBV19 combines with J gene TRBJ2-1; possible D gene TRBD2, 6 bases. Germline V gene lookup returns CDR1 LNHDA and CDR2 SQIVND (reference sequence). CDR3 length: 12 amino acids. V was clipped by 3 bases and J by 9 bases, with 9 bases between them. The CDR3 region has the DNA TGTGCCAGTAGTATTGGAGGGCGTGAGCAGTTCTTC. Its translation is CASSIGGREQFF.

V and J are TRBV28 and TRBJ1-2, with 9 bases identical to TRBD1. There are 16 residues in the CDR3. After removal of 2 bases from V and 5 bases from J, the junction contained 9 bases not matched to a gene. Per germline, CDR1 MDHEN and CDR2 SYDVKM. The DNA of the CDR3 is TGTGCCAGCAGTTTAACCCGGGGACAGGGATATTATGGCTACACCTTC. Its translation: CASSLTRGQGYYGYTF.

The genes are TRBV7-9 and TRBJ1-5, with 7 nucleotides matching TRBD1. Trimming cost V 5 bases and J 3 bases; bases outside gene matches: 7. CDR1 is SEHNR and CDR2 is FQNEAQ in the germline V gene (reference sequence). The CDR3 has 15 amino acids. CDR3 loop: CASSRGTVANQPQHF. CDR3 nucleotide sequence: TGTGCCAGCAGCAGAGGGACAGTAGCCAATCAGCCCCAGCATTTT. Variable domain in full (rest from reference TRBV7-9 and TRBJ1-5): DTGVSQNPRHKITKRGQNVTFRCDPISEHNRLYWYRQTLGQGPEFLTYFQNEAQLEKSRLLSDRFSAERPKGSFSTLEIQRTEQGDSAMYLCASSRGTVANQPQHFGDGTRLSIL.

CDR3 sequence reads: CASSFVAGGNIQYF. CDR3 DNA sequence: TGTGCCAGCAGCTTCGTAGCGGGCGGTAACATTCAGTACTTC. The chain uses TRBV13 and TRBJ2-4; 7 bases fit TRBD2. The CDR3 runs 14 residues. The V gene's germline CDR1 is PRHDT and CDR2 FYEKMQ (reference sequence). V lost 3 bases, J lost 7 bases, and 6 bases stayed unmatched.

This clone has a handful of counts. The chain employs TRBV28 and TRBJ2-7, with 7 nucleotides matching TRBD1. The germline gives CDR1 MDHEN, CDR2 SYDVKM. This CDR3 comprises 14 residues. V dropped 7 bases and J dropped 4; count of bases not matched to a gene: 10. This chain's CDR3 is CASTGGDSLYEQYF. CDR3 DNA: TGTGCCAGCACCGGTGGGGACAGCCTATACGAGCAGTACTTC. The full variable domain, with the rest looked up from reference TRBV28 and TRBJ2-7, is DVKVTQSSRYLVKRTGEKVFLECVQDMDHENMFWYRQDPGLGLRLIYFSYDVKMKEKGDIPEGYSVSREKKERFSLILESASTNQTSMYLCASTGGDSLYEQYFGPGTRLTVT.